Listed below are T cell receptor beta chains from one sample, sequenced in a study of identical twins. A single record per CDR3 protein comes from TCRdb applying MiXCR to the 5' RACE reads. The data hold 130,000 to 150,000 distinct CDR3 sequences, with 3% to 4% observed a single time. Material: memory T cells sorted from blood. The source of these receptors is a man between 18 and 29 years old in good health. The CDR3 runs from the conserved cysteine through the conserved F or W. The order of the fields is J gene, V gene, CDR3 protein.

TRBJ2-5 | TRBV5-1 | CASSLVGTAQETQYF
TRBJ2-7 | TRBV2 | CASTTLSGATYEQYF
TRBJ1-2 | TRBV7-9 | CASSDGGYTF
TRBJ1-1 | TRBV12-3/TRBV12-4 | CASSFRQGNTEAFF
TRBJ2-2 | TRBV12-3/TRBV12-4 | CASSGDIYTGELFF
TRBJ2-6 | TRBV9 | CASSVEGRRANVLTF
TRBJ1-1 | TRBV3-1 | CASSQKGGTEAFF
TRBJ2-7 | TRBV3-1 | CASSQEREQYF
TRBJ1-1 | TRBV28 | CASSLARGLSTEAFF
TRBJ2-1 | TRBV12-3/TRBV12-4 | CASNRDSYNEQFF
TRBJ2-3 | TRBV7-8 | CASSSRTGMGNTQYF
TRBJ1-4 | TRBV5-1 | CASSLSQVNEKLFF
TRBJ2-5 | TRBV7-9 | CASSLLDRGETQYF
TRBJ2-2 | TRBV10-1 | CASRDTYTGELFF
TRBJ2-2 | TRBV7-8 | CASSLVRLAGGTGELFF
TRBJ2-4 | TRBV5-1 | CASSLFSTASTGPAKNIQYF
TRBJ2-3 | TRBV29-1 | CSVEGTSGSYTSTDTQYF
TRBJ2-5 | TRBV5-6 | CASSLEVPPETQYF
TRBJ1-2 | TRBV5-4 | CASSRRDSLNYGYTF
TRBJ1-5 | TRBV7-2 | CASSDRTGMIQPQHF
TRBJ2-4 | TRBV7-9 | CASSPSGVKNIQYF
TRBJ1-2 | TRBV2 | CASRNGQGAIGYTF
TRBJ2-7 | TRBV7-9 | CASSLRGGESSYEQYF
TRBJ2-1 | TRBV6-2/TRBV6-3 | CASRQQGGNEQFF
TRBJ1-1 | TRBV5-1 | CASTFGGAEAFF
TRBJ2-3 | TRBV5-1 | CASSGATDTQYF
TRBJ1-1 | TRBV5-1 | CASSQQQLNTEAFF
TRBJ2-7 | TRBV7-2 | CASSSAGGGISYEQYF
TRBJ1-2 | TRBV28 | CASSLSGGSQGNYGYTF
TRBJ1-5 | TRBV7-2 | CASSSGQGHQPQHF
TRBJ2-3 | TRBV5-4 | CASSGGQGVDTQYF
TRBJ1-3 | TRBV12-3/TRBV12-4 | CASRPGQGKGNTIYF
TRBJ2-1 | TRBV18 | CASSPWGSSYNEQFF
TRBJ2-7 | TRBV6-1 | CASSTLAGASYEQYF
TRBJ2-7 | TRBV11-2 | CASSLDWRTGGGMGTSGRSEQYF
TRBJ2-1 | TRBV5-4 | CASSLSAASSYNEQFF
TRBJ2-2 | TRBV29-1 | CSVDNVNTGELFF
TRBJ2-7 | TRBV29-1 | CSVLLLLASGGYEQYF
TRBJ2-1 | TRBV19 | CASSPRGYNEQFF
TRBJ2-7 | TRBV10-3 | CAISEFQEQYF
TRBJ2-4 | TRBV6-1 | CASSELGRGNIQYF
TRBJ2-1 | TRBV5-1 | CASSLGGGRGNEQFF
TRBJ1-1 | TRBV6-6 | CASSSVSFTEAFF
TRBJ2-7 | TRBV6-2/TRBV6-3 | CASSYRSGRADEQYF
TRBJ2-3 | TRBV5-1 | CASSLGLVGQRNTDTQYF
TRBJ2-1 | TRBV29-1 | CSVELREQFF
TRBJ1-5 | TRBV7-9 | CASSSDSHWDQPQHF
TRBJ1-2 | TRBV6-5 | CASSYSEGARGYTF
TRBJ2-1 | TRBV12-3/TRBV12-4 | CASSPGLAGEQFF
TRBJ1-6 | TRBV7-2 | CASSPYNSPLHF
TRBJ1-1 | TRBV10-3 | CAISLGLLGTEAFF
TRBJ2-1 | TRBV11-2 | CASSYSRGGNNEQFF
TRBJ1-1 | TRBV27 | CASSTLVDTEAFF
TRBJ2-1 | TRBV24-1 | CATSEPGTSGSTEQFF
TRBJ2-1 | TRBV19 | CASTPMGANGDNEQFF
TRBJ2-1 | TRBV27 | CASSSGGAYNEQFF
TRBJ1-1 | TRBV29-1 | CSASRTVMNTEAFF
TRBJ2-5 | TRBV5-1 | CASSYNRRETQYF
TRBJ2-7 | TRBV5-5 | CASSLQQVYEQYF
TRBJ2-5 | TRBV7-2 | CASSLLAGPQETQYF